This entry concerns a single TCR beta chain. Its antigen is undetermined. The data were produced by immunoSEQ multiplex PCR, yet TCRdb's version contains in-frame clones alone and is incomplete. This table has almost 20,000 clones, about 90% appearing once. The sample originates from a study of monozygotic twins with cystic fibrosis. Background on the study: With about 15 PCR cycles, barcoded libraries came from 2.5 to 3.5 micrograms of fragmented DNA. Overall study findings and caveats: The repertoire was suggested to be naive-dominated, clonality median around 0.0095. Unrelated CF individuals shared fewer identical clonotypes than monozygotic CF twins. J usage was most co-twin-similar in 8 of 16 pairs, V in 13.

Germline loops: CDR1 LNHDA, CDR2 SQIVND (reference sequence). Trimming shortened V by 4 bases and J by 5 bases, and 26 bases separated the two germline ends. The CDR3 covers 18 residues. This clonotype was obtained from a girl aged 2 to 10 with cystic fibrosis. The sequenced material came from blood. This chain uses TRBV19 with TRBJ2-5; tentative D call: TRBD1 (6 bases). The CDR3 nucleotides read TGTGCCAGTAGTACTTATCCCCAGGGGTTCGCCCCAAGGGAGACCCAGTACTTC. It translates to CASSTYPQGFAPRETQYF.